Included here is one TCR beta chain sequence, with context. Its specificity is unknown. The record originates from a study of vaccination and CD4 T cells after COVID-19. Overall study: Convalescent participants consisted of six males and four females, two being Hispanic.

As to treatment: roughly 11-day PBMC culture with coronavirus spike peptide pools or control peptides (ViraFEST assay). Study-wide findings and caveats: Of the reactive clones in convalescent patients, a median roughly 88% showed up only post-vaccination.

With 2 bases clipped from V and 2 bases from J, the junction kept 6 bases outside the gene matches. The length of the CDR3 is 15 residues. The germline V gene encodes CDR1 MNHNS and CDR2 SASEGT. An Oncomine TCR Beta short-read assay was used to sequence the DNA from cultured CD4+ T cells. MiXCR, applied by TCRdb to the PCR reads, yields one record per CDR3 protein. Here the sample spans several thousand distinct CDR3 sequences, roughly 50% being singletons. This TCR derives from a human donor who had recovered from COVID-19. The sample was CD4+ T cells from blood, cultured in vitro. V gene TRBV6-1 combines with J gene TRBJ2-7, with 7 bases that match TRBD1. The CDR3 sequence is CASSEMDRFPYEQYF. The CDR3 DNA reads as TGTGCCAGCAGTGAAATGGACAGGTTCCCCTACGAGCAGTACTTC.